This T cell receptor beta chain was profiled in a study of molecular identifiers for immune sequencing clone quantification. From the PCR reads, TCRdb called clonotypes with MiXCR, one entry per CDR3 protein. The sample includes 600,000 to 650,000 distinct CDR3 sequences, just under 20% seen only once; the top ten take 0.85% to 0.9%. Germline lookup yields CDR1 SGHRS and CDR2 YFSETQ. V was cut by 5 bases and J by 0 bases, with 9 bases left in between. The CDR3 spans 14 residues. This clonotype was found many times. What it recognizes is unknown. Broader study findings: Whereas clones above 20 RNA copies held under 1% of naive-cell molecules, they held over 97% of effector molecules.

The chain recombines TRBV5-1 with TRBJ2-1; no firm D call. This receptor was obtained from a human donor in good health. Some libraries in this study had Jurkat cell RNA spiked in. The source material was naive CD8+ T cells from blood, with Jurkat cell RNA spiked in. Subset given: FACS-sorted CD8+CD4-CCR7+CD45RA+ naive T cells. CDR3 residues: CASSPVSSYNEQFF. CDR3 bases: TGCGCCAGCAGTCCAGTGAGCTCCTACAATGAGCAGTTCTTC.